The 8 T cell receptor beta chains given below trace back to one sample, sequenced in a study of T cell responses to AZD1222 COVID-19 vaccine. Assay: immunoSEQ multiplex PCR; the TCRdb copy retains only in-frame clones and omits some. The sample includes roughly 120,000 clones, approximately 88% seen only once; the top ten take around 5%. The input for sequencing was peripheral blood, taken on day 0 of AZD1222 vaccination. The receptors were sampled from an adult in good health.

V gene TRBV28 combines with J gene TRBJ2-5; D gene uncertain. Trimming cost V 5 bases and J 3 bases, with 10 bases left between them. This CDR3 has 13 residues. In germline, CDR1 is MDHEN, CDR2 SYDVKM. CDR3 protein: CASSEHVEETQYF. CDR3 nucleotides: TGTGCCAGCAGTGAGCACGTAGAAGAGACCCAGTACTTC.

In this sample, this clone turned up a few times. This sequence joins TRBV28 and TRBJ2-2; 8 nucleotides match TRBD2. Losses at the gene ends were 9 bases for V and 2 bases for J; bases not matched to a gene: 5. CDR3 size: 14 residues. Germline lookup yields CDR1 MDHEN and CDR2 SYDVKM. The DNA of the CDR3 is TGTGCCAGTCGACTAGCGCCCAACACCGGGGAGCTGTTTTTT. Protein: CASRLAPNTGELFF.

The V gene is TRBV5-1, the J gene TRBJ1-2; weak D call: TRBD1 (5 bases). The V end lost 1 base, the J end lost 3 bases, and 10 bases lay between the germline ends. The CDR3 covers 14 residues. Germline V lookup: CDR1 SGHRS, CDR2 YFSETQ. The CDR3: CASSLKVGDYGYTF. In DNA, the CDR3 is TGCGCCAGCAGCTTGAAAGTAGGGGACTATGGCTACACCTTC.

V and J are TRBV5-5 and TRBJ2-7; D is perhaps TRBD1 or TRBD2 (5 bases each). The V and J ends lost 3 bases and 3 bases respectively, with 13 bases between them. There are 14 residues in the CDR3. Germline lookup yields CDR1 SGHKS and CDR2 YYEKEE (reference sequence). Written as DNA, the CDR3 is TGTGCCAGCAGCTACCGGGACGAAGGCTACGAGCAGTACTTC. This codes for CASSYRDEGYEQYF.

The chain carries TRBV19 and TRBJ2-3, with D tentatively TRBD2 (6 bases). The CDR3 is 15 residues long. Germline-derived CDR1 and CDR2 are LNHDA and SQIVND (reference sequence). V lost 6 bases and J lost 0, with 13 bases in between. The DNA of the CDR3 is TGTGCCAGTAGCGCGGACGGGGGTAGCACAGATACGCAGTATTTT. Its translation: CASSADGGSTDTQYF.

A few counts support this clone. The rearrangement links TRBV11-3 to TRBJ1-6, with D possibly TRBD1 on 6 matching bases. Trimming cost V 3 bases and J 11 bases, with 11 bases left between them. The V gene's germline CDR1 is SGHNT and CDR2 YENEEA. CDR3 length equals 13 residues. In DNA form, the CDR3 reads TGTGCCAGCAGCTTCGCGGGGGGCACACCCCTCCACTTT. Protein: CASSFAGGTPLHF. Filled out from reference TRBV11-3 and TRBJ1-6, the complete variable domain reads EAGVVQSPRYKIIEKKQPVAFWCNPISGHNTLYWYLQNLGQGPELLIRYENEEAVDDSQLPKDRFSAERLKGVDSTLKIQPAELGDSAVYLCASSFAGGTPLHFGNGTRLTVT.

Points on this clone: The junction departs from the called germline gene at one end, perhaps through a read error. The chain uses TRBV27 and TRBJ1-5, with D possibly matching TRBD1 (5 bases). Germline V gene sequence: CDR1 MNHEY, CDR2 SMNVEV (reference sequence). The CDR3 runs to 14 residues. Here the CDR3 reads CASSFSRDNPPQHF. The CDR3 DNA reads as TGTGCCAGCAGTTTTTCCAGGGATAATCCGCCCCAGCATTTT.

For this clone: Other DNA sequences in the same sample also yield this CDR3. The chain joins TRBV18 to TRBJ2-7; D uncertain. Between the trimmed V and J ends, which lost 0 bases and 4 bases, there was a span of 4 bases. The CDR3 spans 12 residues. CDR1 is KGHSH, CDR2 LQKENI, per germline. In DNA form, the CDR3 reads TGTGCCAGCTCACCACCTGGTTACGAGCAGTACTTC. Amino acid sequence: CASSPPGYEQYF. Based on the CDR3 plus reference TRBV18 and TRBJ2-7, the full variable domain is NAGVMQNPRHLVRRRGQEARLRCSPMKGHSHVYWYRQLPEEGLKFMVYLQKENIIDESGMPKERFSAEFPKEGPSILRIQQVVRGDSAAYFCASSPPGYEQYFGPGTRLTVT.